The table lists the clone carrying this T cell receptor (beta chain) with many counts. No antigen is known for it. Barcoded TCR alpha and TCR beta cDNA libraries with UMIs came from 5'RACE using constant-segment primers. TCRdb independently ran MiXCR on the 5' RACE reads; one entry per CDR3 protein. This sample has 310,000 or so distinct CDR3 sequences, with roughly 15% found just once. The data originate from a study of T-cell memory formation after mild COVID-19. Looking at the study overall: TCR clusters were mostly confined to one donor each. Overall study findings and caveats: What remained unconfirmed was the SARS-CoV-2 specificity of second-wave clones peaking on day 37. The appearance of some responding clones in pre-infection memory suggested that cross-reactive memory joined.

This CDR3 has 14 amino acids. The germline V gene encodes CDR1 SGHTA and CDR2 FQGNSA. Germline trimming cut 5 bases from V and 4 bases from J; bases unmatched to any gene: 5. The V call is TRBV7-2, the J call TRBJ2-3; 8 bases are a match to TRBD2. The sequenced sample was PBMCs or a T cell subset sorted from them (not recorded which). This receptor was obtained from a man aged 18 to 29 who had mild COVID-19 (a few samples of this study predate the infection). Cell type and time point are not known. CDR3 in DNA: TGTGCCAGCAGCCCGCGGGGGGCGGCAGATACGCAGTATTTT. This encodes CASSPRGAADTQYF.